This is a list of T cell receptor beta chains from one sample in a study of T cells in Graves' hyperthyroidism and ophthalmopathy. TCRdb re-called the multiplex PCR reads through MiXCR, storing one row per CDR3 protein. The table lists 350,000 to 400,000 distinct CDR3 sequences, approximately 15% of them singletons. Sequenced sample: blood. These receptors were obtained from a woman in her twenties or thirties with Graves' hyperthyroidism. CDR3s include the opening cysteine and the closing phenylalanine or tryptophan. D genes are given only for firm matches. The size entry is marked missing in some rows and otherwise reads once, few, many or a size class.

. . TRBJ2-1 TRBV3-1 CASSQDPPAGGNEQFF TGTGCCAGCAGCCAAGATCCACCAGCGGGCGGGAATGAGCAGTTCTTC
. few TRBJ1-3 TRBV6-5 CASSYSIAGNPGNTIYF TGTGCCAGCAGTTACTCGATTGCAGGGAACCCTGGAAACACCATATATTTT
TRBD2 . TRBJ2-2 TRBV6-5 CASSYEPAGASGELFF TGTGCCAGCAGTTACGAACCCGCGGGAGCTTCCGGGGAGCTGTTTTTT
. many TRBJ2-3 TRBV5-1 CASSLVQGASTDTQYF TGCGCCAGCAGCTTGGTACAAGGTGCTAGCACAGATACGCAGTATTTT
TRBD1 few TRBJ2-1 TRBV24-1 CATSDAGTGFNEQFF TGTGCCACCAGTGATGCCGGGACAGGGTTCAATGAGCAGTTCTTC
TRBD1 few TRBJ2-3 TRBV10-3 CASSGQGAGNTQYF TGTGCCAGCAGTGGACAGGGGGCGGGGAATACGCAGTATTTT
TRBD1 . TRBJ1-1 TRBV6-1 CASRSLAGGRTEAFF TGTGCCAGCAGGTCTCTGGCAGGGGGGAGGACTGAAGCTTTCTTT
TRBD1 . TRBJ1-2 TRBV2 CASSDYRGGYGYTF TGTGCCAGCAGTGACTACAGGGGTGGCTATGGCTACACCTTC
TRBD2 many TRBJ2-3 TRBV27 CASSHRLAGATDTQYF TGTGCCAGCAGTCACCGACTAGCGGGAGCCACAGATACGCAGTATTTT
. many TRBJ2-7 TRBV28 CASRTTREYEQYF TGTGCCAGCAGAACGACCAGGGAGTACGAGCAGTACTTC
. . TRBJ2-7 TRBV9 CASSETGTPYEQYF TGTGCCAGCAGTGAGACCGGGACACCTTACGAGCAGTACTTC
TRBD2 . TRBJ2-3 TRBV2 CASSFGTSGRDFYTQYF TGTGCCAGCAGCTTCGGGACTAGCGGGAGGGATTTCTATACGCAGTATTTT
. many TRBJ2-5 TRBV24-1 CATSAPPGETQETQYF TGTGCCACCAGTGCCCCCCCGGGGGAAACCCAAGAGACCCAGTACTTC
. few TRBJ2-7 TRBV5-1 CATRGGTTDYEQYF TGCGCCACCCGAGGCGGAACCACAGATTACGAGCAGTACTTC
. few TRBJ1-1 TRBV19 CASSIGQHNTEAFF TGTGCCAGTAGTATAGGACAGCATAACACTGAAGCTTTCTTT
TRBD1 . TRBJ1-4 TRBV6-1 CATQTGGSEKLFF TGTGCCACCCAAACAGGGGGGAGTGAAAAACTGTTTTTT
. many TRBJ2-7 TRBV2 CASSETYEQYF TGTGCCAGCAGTGAGACCTACGAGCAGTACTTC
TRBD1 many TRBJ1-2 TRBV28 CASSLASGGNYGYTF TGTGCCAGCAGTTTGGCGTCAGGGGGTAACTATGGCTACACCTTC
TRBD2 . TRBJ2-3 TRBV3-1 CASSRTSGSLSTDTQYF TGTGCCAGCAGTCGGACTAGCGGGAGCTTGAGCACAGATACGCAGTATTTT
. many TRBJ2-7 TRBV30 CAWSSQEGYEQYF TGTGCCTGGTCGTCCCAGGAGGGCTACGAGCAGTACTTC
. many TRBJ2-1 TRBV11-3 CASSLVGNNEQFF TGTGCCAGCAGCTTAGTAGGGAACAATGAGCAGTTCTTC
TRBD2 . TRBJ2-1 TRBV24-1 CATSDPLTSGIYNEQFF TGTGCCACCAGTGATCCCTTGACTAGCGGGATCTACAATGAGCAGTTCTTC
. . TRBJ1-2 TRBV24-1 CATSDPGRGGYTF TGTGCCACCAGTGATCCCGGTCGAGGGGGCTACACCTTC
. many TRBJ2-3 TRBV9 CASSVVPGYTDTQYF TGTGCCAGCAGCGTAGTTCCCGGATACACAGATACGCAGTATTTT
. many TRBJ1-1 TRBV12-3/TRBV12-4 CASSPWRVMGTEAFF TGTGCCAGCAGTCCGTGGCGGGTGATGGGGACTGAAGCTTTCTTT
. many TRBJ2-7 TRBV29-1 CSVEDLRGGEQYF TGCAGCGTTGAAGATCTTCGGGGTGGCGAGCAGTACTTC
TRBD2 few TRBJ2-7 TRBV28 CASSTRLAGGYEQYF TGTGCCAGCAGTACCAGACTAGCGGGAGGGTACGAGCAGTACTTC
TRBD1 many TRBJ1-1 TRBV28 CASSLPPTGATEAFF TGTGCCAGCAGCTTACCCCCCACAGGGGCCACTGAAGCTTTCTTT
TRBD1 few TRBJ1-5 TRBV29-1 CSARQGINQPQHF TGCAGCGCACGACAGGGCATCAATCAGCCCCAGCATTTT
TRBD1 . TRBJ2-7 TRBV10-3 CAISAGTGSHEQYF TGTGCCATCAGTGCCGGGACAGGGTCCCACGAGCAGTACTTC
. many TRBJ1-1 TRBV28 CASSFGGRVTNTEAFF TGTGCCAGCAGTTTCGGTGGGAGGGTTACGAACACTGAAGCTTTCTTT
TRBD2 . TRBJ2-2 TRBV4-1 CASSPPTSGRAWGELFF TGCGCCAGCAGCCCACCTACTAGCGGGAGGGCCTGGGGGGAGCTGTTTTTT
TRBD1 many TRBJ1-6 TRBV6-1 CASSTGQGRSPLHF TGTGCCAGCAGTACAGGACAGGGTCGCTCACCCCTCCACTTT
. few TRBJ2-2 TRBV6-1 CATPSTINTGELFF TGTGCCACCCCCTCGACTATAAACACCGGGGAGCTGTTTTTT
TRBD2 . TRBJ2-7 TRBV4-1 CASSQALAGGTYEQYF TGTGCCAGCAGCCAAGCTCTAGCGGGAGGGACCTACGAGCAGTACTTC
TRBD1 many TRBJ2-7 TRBV7-8 CASSLSKDRGSYEQYF TGTGCCAGCAGCTTATCAAAAGACAGGGGCTCCTACGAGCAGTACTTC
. few TRBJ1-1 TRBV28 CASITTVNTEAFF TGTGCCAGCATAACGACAGTGAACACTGAAGCTTTCTTT
TRBD1 many TRBJ2-5 TRBV2 CASRDTMTGRETQYF TGTGCCAGCAGGGACACTATGACAGGGAGAGAGACCCAGTACTTC
. . TRBJ1-1 TRBV7-9 CASSFMSETSEAFF TGTGCCAGCAGCTTTATGTCAGAGACCAGTGAAGCTTTCTTT
. many TRBJ2-3 TRBV20-1 CSARGGHPTDTQYF TGCAGTGCTAGGGGAGGACACCCCACAGATACGCAGTATTTT
. . TRBJ1-5 TRBV10-3 CAISDRSNQPQHF TGTGCCATCAGTGACCGTAGCAATCAGCCCCAGCATTTT
. . TRBJ2-7 TRBV9 CASSATGGKGVYEQYF TGTGCCAGCAGCGCCACGGGCGGGAAAGGGGTCTACGAGCAGTACTTC
TRBD1 few TRBJ2-5 TRBV7-9 CASSFPDTGVKYF TGTGCCAGCAGCTTCCCAGATACAGGGGTCAAGTACTTC
. . TRBJ2-2 TRBV10-3 CAGRGFSTGELFF TGTGCCGGGCGAGGGTTTTCCACCGGGGAGCTGTTTTTT
TRBD1 . TRBJ1-2 TRBV10-3 CAISRQGDNGYTF TGTGCCATCAGCCGACAGGGGGATAATGGCTACACCTTC
TRBD2 . TRBJ2-2 TRBV12-3/TRBV12-4 CASSSPGREGSRELFF TGTGCCAGCAGTTCCCCGGGGCGGGAGGGTTCCCGGGAGCTGTTTTTT
TRBD2 few TRBJ2-1 TRBV30 CAWSPLLAGVGGEQFF TGTGCCTGGAGTCCTCTACTAGCGGGAGTAGGCGGTGAGCAGTTCTTC
. few TRBJ2-5 TRBV5-1 CASSFFGGQETQYF TGCGCCAGCAGCTTTTTCGGCGGGCAAGAGACCCAGTACTTC
. many TRBJ1-1 TRBV12-3/TRBV12-4 CASSADTEAFF TGTGCCAGCAGTGCGGACACTGAAGCTTTCTTT
. many TRBJ1-2 TRBV30 CAWSAQGYGYTF TGTGCCTGGAGTGCACAGGGCTATGGCTACACCTTC